This T cell receptor beta chain was observed in a study of T cell changes during pregnancy in multiple sclerosis. The V end lost 2 bases, the J end lost 3 bases, and 9 bases lay between the germline ends. The length of the CDR3 is 14 residues. Looked up from germline, CDR1 is SGHDT and CDR2 is YYEEEE. TCRdb's copy holds only in-frame clones and misses some; the assay was immunoSEQ multiplex PCR. The sample includes about 110,000 clones, under 95% seen only once; the top ten take roughly 1.5%. The origin of this receptor is a female donor with multiple sclerosis, enrolled in a pregnancy study. This chain joins TRBV5-6 and TRBJ1-3, with TRBD1 as a possible D gene (5 bases). This sample comprised peripheral blood, obtained after pregnancy. This CDR3 reads CASSLGVSGNTIYF. The CDR3 DNA reads TGTGCCAGCAGCTTAGGGGTTAGTGGAAACACCATATATTTT.